These 21 T cell receptor beta chains originate from one sample sequenced in a study of blood T cell repertoires in COVID-19. The method was immunoSEQ multiplex PCR; TCRdb's version includes in-frame clones alone and lacks a portion of them. The data hold 150,000 to 200,000 clones, with approximately 86% observed a single time. The specimen sequenced was peripheral blood. These receptor sequences come from a man aged 50 to 59 with active or convalescent COVID-19.

The V call is TRBV28, the J call TRBJ1-4; the D is unclear. CDR3 size: 13 residues. V lost 2 bases and J 7 bases, leaving 8 bases between the germline ends. The germline gives CDR1 MDHEN, CDR2 SYDVKM. The CDR3 bases are TGTGCCAGCAGTTTAGCTCGAGGTGAAAAACTGTTTTTT. Its protein is CASSLARGEKLFF.

The rearrangement uses TRBV11-2 and TRBJ2-1; 7 nucleotides align to TRBD2. CDR1 is SGHAT and CDR2 is FQNNGV in the germline V gene. The CDR3 runs to 17 residues. V lost 0 bases and J lost 3; bases outside the gene matches: 8. The CDR3 DNA follows: TGTGCCAGCAGCTTAGATCAGAGACTAGCTCTCTACAATGAGCAGTTCTTC. Translation: CASSLDQRLALYNEQFF. Drawing the rest from reference TRBV11-2 and TRBJ2-1, the complete variable domain is EAGVAQSPRYKIIEKRQSVAFWCNPISGHATLYWYQQILGQGPKLLIQFQNNGVVDDSQLPKDRFSAERLKGVDSTLKIQPAKLEDSAVYLCASSLDQRLALYNEQFFGPGTRLTVL.

Here the CDR3 reads CASSRRAERETQYF. In DNA, the CDR3 is TGTGCCAGCAGCCGACGAGCGGAGCGGGAGACCCAGTACTTC. The chain combines TRBV3-1 (or the pseudogene TRBV3-2) with TRBJ2-5; D perhaps matches TRBD2 (5 bases). V was pared by 4 bases and J by 5 bases, with 14 bases between. The CDR3 contains 14 residues. Germline CDR1 is LGHDT and CDR2 is YNNKEL (reference sequence).

The J gene is TRBJ2-5, the V gene TRBV5-4, with 11 bases matching TRBD1. The J segment lost 3 bases and the V segment lost 7 bases, leaving 14 bases of the junction unmatched. CDR3 length: 17 residues. Per the germline V gene, CDR1 is SGHNT and CDR2 is YYREEE (reference sequence). The CDR3 loop is CASGSGTGGVMEETQYF. The CDR3 DNA reads TGTGCCAGCGGATCCGGGACAGGGGGTGTCATGGAAGAGACCCAGTACTTC. Together with reference TRBV5-4 and TRBJ2-5, the CDR3 gives the full variable domain: ETGVTQSPTHLIKTRGQQVTLRCSSQSGHNTVSWYQQALGQGPQFIFQYYREEENGRGNFPPRFSGLQFPNYSSELNVNALELDDSALYLCASGSGTGGVMEETQYFGPGTRLLVL.

This chain links TRBV7-2 with TRBJ1-1; 8 bases are shared with TRBD1. This CDR3 region has 14 residues. Germline CDR1 SGHTA, CDR2 FQGNSA. Trimming cost V 5 bases and J 1 base; bases outside gene matches: 3. Written as DNA, the CDR3 is TGTGCCAGCAGCGCCACAGGGGGGAACACTGAAGCTTTCTTT. Protein product: CASSATGGNTEAFF.

This rearrangement joins TRBV19 to TRBJ1-2; no clear D gene. CDR1 and CDR2 from the germline V gene are LNHDA and SQIVND (reference sequence). The CDR3 consists of 13 residues. V was clipped by 5 bases and J by 2 bases, with 9 bases between them. In DNA form, the CDR3 reads TGTGCCAGTAGTTCGTTACAGAACTATGGCTACACCTTC. It codes for CASSSLQNYGYTF.

This chain links TRBV15 with TRBJ1-2; TRBD1 matches at 9 bases. V gave up 4 bases and J gave up 7 bases; unmatched junction bases: 13. This CDR3 contains 16 residues. In germline, CDR1 is LNHNV, CDR2 YYDKDF (reference sequence). The CDR3, as DNA: TGTGCCACCAGCAAACCAACACAGGGGGCCCTAGGTGGCTACACCTTC. It specifies CATSKPTQGALGGYTF.

V is TRBV19 and J is TRBJ1-1, with 9 bases lining up with TRBD1. Looked up from germline, CDR1 is LNHDA and CDR2 is SQIVND (reference sequence). The CDR3 is made up of 15 amino acids. Trimming removed 8 bases from V and 0 bases from J; junction bases left unmatched: 7. The CDR3 coding sequence is TGTGCCAGTCGTCCCGGGACAGGGTTGAACACTGAAGCTTTCTTT. Its translation is CASRPGTGLNTEAFF.

The chain recombines TRBV7-6 with TRBJ2-7, with TRBD1 identical over 10 bases. With 5 bases clipped from V and 0 bases from J, the junction kept 4 bases outside the gene matches. The CDR3 is 15 residues long. Per germline, CDR1 SGHVS and CDR2 FNYEAQ. The CDR3 coding sequence is TGTGCCAGCAGCGAGAGACAGGGGGCCTCCTACGAGCAGTACTTC. Residues: CASSERQGASYEQYF. Using reference TRBV7-6 and TRBJ2-7 for the parts outside the CDR3, the full variable domain is GAGVSQSPRYKVTKRGQDVALRCDPISGHVSLYWYRQALGQGPEFLTYFNYEAQQDKSGLPNDRFSAERPEGSISTLTIQRTEQRDSAMYRCASSERQGASYEQYFGPGTRLTVT.

Only a few counts were recorded for this clone. V and J are TRBV6-2 or TRBV6-3 and TRBJ1-2; D remains ambiguous. The V end lost 2 bases, the J end lost 4 bases, and 14 bases lay between the germline ends. Per germline, CDR1 MNHEY and CDR2 SVGEGT. This CDR3 has 15 residues. The CDR3 loop is CASSYGGLRVYGYTF. In DNA form, the CDR3 reads TGTGCCAGCAGTTACGGAGGCCTAAGAGTCTATGGCTACACCTTC.

V usage is TRBV5-1 and J usage is TRBJ2-5; 7 bases agree with TRBD1. The germline gives CDR1 SGHRS, CDR2 YFSETQ. With 3 bases clipped from V and 2 bases from J, the junction kept 4 bases outside the gene matches. The CDR3 runs to 14 residues. The CDR3: CASSSRDRQETQYF. CDR3 nucleotides: TGCGCCAGCAGCTCCCGGGACAGACAAGAGACCCAGTACTTC. Drawing the rest from reference TRBV5-1 and TRBJ2-5, the complete variable domain is KAGVTQTPRYLIKTRGQQVTLSCSPISGHRSVSWYQQTPGQGLQFLFEYFSETQRNKGNFPGRFSGRQFSNSRSEMNVSTLELGDSALYLCASSSRDRQETQYFGPGTRLLVL.

V and J are TRBV25-1 and TRBJ2-3; tentatively, D is TRBD1 (5 bases). The CDR3 totals 15 residues. Germline CDR1 MGHDK, CDR2 SYGVNS. Trimming shortened V by 1 base and J by 6 bases, and 14 bases separated the two germline ends. This CDR3 reads CASSEWGRKTDTQYF. In nucleotides, the CDR3 is TGTGCCAGCAGTGAATGGGGCCGGAAGACGGATACGCAGTATTTT. The full variable domain, its missing parts supplied by reference TRBV25-1 and TRBJ2-3, is EADIYQTPRYLVIGTGKKITLECSQTMGHDKMYWYQQDPGMELHLIHYSYGVNSTEKGDLSSESTVSRIRTEHFPLTLESARPSHTSQYLCASSEWGRKTDTQYFGPGTRLTVL.

This clone occurred a few times. V gene TRBV2 combines with J gene TRBJ2-2; D is ambiguous. Germline V lookup: CDR1 SNHLY, CDR2 FYNNEI. Trimming shortened V by 6 bases and J by 7 bases, and 9 bases separated the two germline ends. This CDR3 is 12 amino acids long. The CDR3 reads CASRTSVGELFF. The CDR3 bases are TGTGCCAGCAGAACGAGTGTCGGGGAGCTGTTTTTT.

The J gene is TRBJ2-7, the V gene TRBV10-3; D may be TRBD1 (6 bases). The germline V gene encodes CDR1 ENHRY and CDR2 SYGVKD. This CDR3 comprises 14 residues. V was shortened by 4 bases and J by 0 bases, with 10 bases between the two germline ends. CDR3: CAISVGDNSYEQYF. CDR3 bases: TGTGCCATCAGTGTAGGGGACAACTCCTACGAGCAGTACTTC.

The chain is built from TRBV12-5 and TRBJ1-5, with 7 bases fitting TRBD1. CDR1 LGHNT and CDR2 FRNRAP come from the germline V gene. J was trimmed by 3 bases and V by 5 bases; bases with no gene match: 13. This CDR3 comprises 17 residues. DNA of the CDR3: TGTGCTAGTGGTACCCTACAGGGGCCGACGCACAATCAGCCCCAGCATTTT. Its translation is CASGTLQGPTHNQPQHF. Full variable domain (missing parts from reference TRBV12-5 and TRBJ1-5): DARVTQTPRHKVTEMGQEVTMRCQPILGHNTVFWYRQTMMQGLELLAYFRNRAPLDDSGMPKDRFSAEMPDATLATLKIQPSEPRDSAVYFCASGTLQGPTHNQPQHFGDGTRLSIL.

This rearrangement joins TRBV30 to TRBJ1-5; D uncertain. V lost 4 bases and J 2 bases, leaving 9 bases between the germline ends. This CDR3 has 13 amino acids. Per germline, CDR1 GTSNPN and CDR2 SVGIG (reference sequence). The CDR3 here is CAWKNGGNQPQHF. CDR3 nucleotides: TGTGCCTGGAAAAACGGGGGCAATCAGCCCCAGCATTTT.

This clone has at least ten counts. J is TRBJ2-7 and V is TRBV19, with D tentatively TRBD2 (5 bases). Germline-derived CDR1 and CDR2 are LNHDA and SQIVND (reference sequence). CDR3 length equals 12 residues. V was pared by 7 bases and J by 2 bases, with 9 bases between. CDR3 protein: CASMAGPYEQYF. The CDR3 coding sequence is TGTGCCAGTATGGCGGGCCCCTACGAGCAGTACTTC.

V gene TRBV29-1 combines with J gene TRBJ2-7; TRBD1 matches at 8 bases. This CDR3 contains 12 residues. The V gene's germline CDR1 is SQVTM and CDR2 ANQGSEA. V shed 7 bases and J 0 bases; nucleotides not matched to a gene: 2. CDR3 DNA sequence: TGCAGCGGAGGACAGGGCTCCTACGAGCAGTACTTC. It encodes CSGGQGSYEQYF.

V gene TRBV18 combines with J gene TRBJ2-7, with D perhaps TRBD1 (6 bases). This CDR3 spans 14 amino acids. The germline CDR1 and CDR2 sequences are KGHSH and LQKENI. Trimming left V 0 bases short and J 6 bases short, with 12 bases between. Here the CDR3 DNA reads TGTGCCAGCTCACCACCGAATATACAGGGCGAGCAGTACTTC. Translation gives CASSPPNIQGEQYF.

The count of this clone is one. This sequence joins TRBV3-1 (or the pseudogene TRBV3-2) and TRBJ1-2; 7 positions agree with TRBD1. The V gene end was trimmed by 7 bases and the J gene end by 3 bases; junction bases not matched to a gene: 5. Per the germline V gene, CDR1 is LGHDT and CDR2 is YNNKEL (reference sequence). This CDR3 region has 13 residues. The CDR3 DNA reads as TGTGCCAGCAATAACAGGGGAGACTATGGCTACACCTTC. Its protein product is CASNNRGDYGYTF.

The chain couples TRBV6-6 to TRBJ2-3, with 8 positions matching TRBD2. CDR3 length: 15 residues. The V segment lost 7 bases and the J segment 1 base; nucleotides outside the gene matches: 7. Germline values: CDR1 MNHNY, CDR2 SVGAGI (reference sequence). CDR3 sequence reads: CASTSGGPGTDTQYF. The CDR3 DNA follows: TGTGCCAGCACCTCGGGGGGGCCGGGCACAGATACGCAGTATTTT.